This T cell receptor beta chain was sequenced during a study of CD8 T cells in ankylosing spondylitis. V lost 8 bases and J lost 0, with 9 bases in between. Germline-derived CDR1 and CDR2 are KGHSH and LQKENI. The CDR3 sequence is 13 residues long. Generation of TCR beta libraries employed quantitative 5'-RACE incorporating molecular barcodes. TCRdb re-called the 5' RACE reads with MiXCR, one entry per CDR3 protein. The table lists around 120,000 distinct CDR3 sequences, less than 25% of them singletons. Of note for this clonotype: The antigen is unknown.

Whole-study results and caveats: Reportedly, disease-linked clones are significantly enriched in ankylosing spondylitis patients' matched synovial fluid. Among TCR beta sequences, a motif of eight or nine highly homologous variants appeared characteristic of ankylosing spondylitis blood. CD8+ disease-linked clones were present at relatively low frequencies in blood.

Sequencing was performed on synovial fluid, either unsorted or a sorted T cell fraction (not recorded which). V gene TRBV18 combines with J gene TRBJ2-3, with D possibly matching TRBD1 (6 bases). The source is a male donor with ankylosing spondylitis. The CDR3 reads CASTGQSTDTQYF. CDR3 sequence (DNA): TGTGCCAGCACCGGACAGAGCACAGATACGCAGTATTTT.